The 8 T cell receptor beta chains given below trace back to one sample, sequenced in a study of tumor-infiltrating lymphocytes in localized non-small cell lung cancer. The data were produced by immunoSEQ multiplex PCR, yet TCRdb's version contains in-frame clones alone and is incomplete. The sample records under 9,500 clones, 82% being singletons. Sequenced sample: uninvolved lung tissue not adjacent to the tumor. These receptors were obtained from a human donor with non-small cell lung cancer.

The J gene is TRBJ1-1, the V gene TRBV28; D is uncertain. V shed 4 bases and J shed 3 bases, with 12 bases lying between them. Germline CDR1 reads MDHEN; CDR2 reads SYDVKM. The CDR3 has 14 amino acids. CDR3 nucleotides: TGTGCCAGCAGTTCTACAGCTCCCGACACTGAAGCTTTCTTT. It specifies CASSSTAPDTEAFF.

The chain has TRBV28 and TRBJ1-2; no clear D gene. From germline, CDR1 is MDHEN and CDR2 SYDVKM. The CDR3 loop spans 12 amino acids. Trimming left V 7 bases short and J 1 base short, with 7 bases between. CDR3 DNA: TGTGCCAGCAATACGGGTAACTATGGCTACACCTTC. It codes for CASNTGNYGYTF.

J is TRBJ2-3 and V is TRBV11-2; 9 nucleotides align to TRBD2. CDR1 SGHAT and CDR2 FQNNGV come from the germline V gene. Trimming took 4 bases from V and 4 from J; bases not matched to a gene: 3. This CDR3 spans 14 amino acids. CDR3 residues: CASSYSGSADTQYF. DNA for the CDR3: TGTGCCAGCAGCTATAGCGGGAGCGCAGATACGCAGTATTTT.

The chain links TRBV6-1 to TRBJ2-7, with D tentatively TRBD2 (6 bases). Trimming removed 6 bases at V and 4 bases at J, with 16 bases between. Per the germline V gene, CDR1 is MNHNS and CDR2 is SASEGT. This CDR3 is built from 14 residues. CDR3 coding DNA: TGTGCCAGCAGCGCGGAGGGATGGGCGTACGAGCAGTACTTC. Amino acids: CASSAEGWAYEQYF.

V gene TRBV2 combines with J gene TRBJ2-5, with D perhaps matching TRBD2 (6 bases). Germline lookup yields CDR1 SNHLY and CDR2 FYNNEI. The CDR3 contains 14 residues. The V and J ends lost 7 bases and 2 bases respectively, with 14 bases between them. CDR3 in DNA: TGTGCCAGCACCGGTATGGACTATCAAGAGACCCAGTACTTC. It specifies CASTGMDYQETQYF.

V is TRBV7-6 and J is TRBJ2-5; D is unresolved. The CDR3 runs 11 residues. Trimming stripped 4 bases from V and 5 bases from J, with 5 bases between. Germline V gene lookup returns CDR1 SGHVS and CDR2 FNYEAQ. For the CDR3, the DNA is TGTGCCAGCAGCTCCGAGGAGACCCAGTACTTC. Its translation is CASSSEETQYF.

CDR3 sequence (DNA): TGTGCCAGTAGCCGGGGATTAACAGATACGCAGTATTTT. Encoded protein: CASSRGLTDTQYF. The chain is built from TRBV19 and TRBJ2-3; TRBD2 might be the D (5 bases). Germline V gene data show CDR1 as LNHDA and CDR2 as SQIVND (reference sequence). V was pared by 6 bases and J by 3 bases, with 10 bases between. The CDR3 sequence is 13 residues long.

This clone was picked up a small number of times. V is TRBV6-1 and J is TRBJ2-1; 11 positions agree with TRBD2. V shed 4 bases, J shed 2 bases, and the junction held 10 bases outside the gene matches. This CDR3 has 18 residues. CDR1 is MNHNS and CDR2 is SASEGT in the germline V gene. CDR3: CASSVALAGAGTYNEQFF. The CDR3 nucleotides are TGTGCCAGCAGTGTAGCACTAGCGGGGGCGGGTACCTACAATGAGCAGTTCTTC.